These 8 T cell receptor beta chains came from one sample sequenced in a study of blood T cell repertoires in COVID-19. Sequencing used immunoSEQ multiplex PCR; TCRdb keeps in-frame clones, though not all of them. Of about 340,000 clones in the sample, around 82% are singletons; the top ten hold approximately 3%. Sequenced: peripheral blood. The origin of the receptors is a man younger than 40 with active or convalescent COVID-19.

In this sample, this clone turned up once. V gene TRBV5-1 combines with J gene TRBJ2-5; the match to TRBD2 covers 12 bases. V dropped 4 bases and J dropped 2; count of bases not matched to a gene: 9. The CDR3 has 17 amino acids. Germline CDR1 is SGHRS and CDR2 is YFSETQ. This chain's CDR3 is CASSPGLAGVPQETQYF. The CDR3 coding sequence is TGCGCCAGCAGCCCGGGACTAGCGGGCGTCCCACAAGAGACCCAGTACTTC.

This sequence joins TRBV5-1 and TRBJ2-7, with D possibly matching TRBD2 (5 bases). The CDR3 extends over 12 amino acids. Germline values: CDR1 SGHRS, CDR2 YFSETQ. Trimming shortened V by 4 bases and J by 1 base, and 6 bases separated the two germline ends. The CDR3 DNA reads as TGCGCCAGCAGCACGGGGTCCTACGAGCAGTACTTC. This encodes CASSTGSYEQYF. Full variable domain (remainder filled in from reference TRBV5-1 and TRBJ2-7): KAGVTQTPRYLIKTRGQQVTLSCSPISGHRSVSWYQQTPGQGLQFLFEYFSETQRNKGNFPGRFSGRQFSNSRSEMNVSTLELGDSALYLCASSTGSYEQYFGPGTRLTVT.

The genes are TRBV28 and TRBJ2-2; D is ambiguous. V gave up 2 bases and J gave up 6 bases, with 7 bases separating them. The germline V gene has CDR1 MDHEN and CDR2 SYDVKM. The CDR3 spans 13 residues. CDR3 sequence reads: CASSLPRAGELFF. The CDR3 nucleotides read TGTGCCAGCAGTTTACCGAGAGCCGGGGAGCTGTTTTTT.

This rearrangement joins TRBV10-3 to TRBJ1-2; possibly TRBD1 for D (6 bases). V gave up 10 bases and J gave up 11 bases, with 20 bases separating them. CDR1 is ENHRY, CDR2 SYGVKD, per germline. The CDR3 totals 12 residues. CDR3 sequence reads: CATQGGSFGYTF. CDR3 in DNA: TGTGCCACCCAAGGGGGTAGCTTTGGGTACACCTTC.

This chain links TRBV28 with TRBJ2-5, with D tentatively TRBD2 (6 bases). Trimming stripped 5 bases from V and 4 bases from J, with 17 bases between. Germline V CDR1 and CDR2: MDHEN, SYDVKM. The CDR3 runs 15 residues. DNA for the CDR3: TGTGCCAGCAGTCGTTCTAGGAGGGGCCCAGAGACCCAGTACTTC. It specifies CASSRSRRGPETQYF.

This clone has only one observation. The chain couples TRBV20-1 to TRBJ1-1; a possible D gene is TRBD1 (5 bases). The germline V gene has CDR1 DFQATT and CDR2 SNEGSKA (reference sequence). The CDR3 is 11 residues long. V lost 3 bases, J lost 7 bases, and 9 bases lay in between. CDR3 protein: CSASRQGEAFF. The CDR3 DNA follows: TGCAGTGCTAGCAGGCAGGGTGAAGCTTTCTTT.

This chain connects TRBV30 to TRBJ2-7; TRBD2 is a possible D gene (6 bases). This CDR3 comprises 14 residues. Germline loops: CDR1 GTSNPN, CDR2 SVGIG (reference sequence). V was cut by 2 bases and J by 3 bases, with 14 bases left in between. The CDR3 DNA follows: TGTGCCTGGAGTACCCCGGAGGGAAACTACGAGCAGTACTTC. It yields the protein CAWSTPEGNYEQYF.

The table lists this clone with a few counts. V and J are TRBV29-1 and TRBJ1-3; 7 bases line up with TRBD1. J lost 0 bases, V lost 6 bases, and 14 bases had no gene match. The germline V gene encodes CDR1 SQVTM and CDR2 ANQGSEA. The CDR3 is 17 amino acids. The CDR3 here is CSVAGQHSSYSGNTIYF. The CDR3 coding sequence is TGCAGCGTGGCGGGACAGCACTCCTCTTACTCTGGAAACACCATATATTTT. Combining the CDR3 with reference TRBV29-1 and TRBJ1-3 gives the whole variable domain SAVISQKPSRDICQRGTSLTIQCQVDSQVTMMFWYRQQPGQSLTLIATANQGSEATYESGFVIDKFPISRPNLTFSTLTVSNMSPEDSSIYLCSVAGQHSSYSGNTIYFGEGSWLTVV.